Below, 14 T cell receptor beta chains from the same sample are listed, as sequenced in a study of T cell responses to AZD1222 COVID-19 vaccine listed by TCRdb under 2021. Reading the label with the study, this specimen's time point is: about 28 days (+/-7) after the second vaccine dose. Library prep was done by the immunoSEQ multiplex PCR assay. Not all clones reach the TCRdb copy of this immuneACCESS table, which keeps in-frame sequences only. Checked studies attribute under half of the gap to unresolved V genes and leave the rest unexplained. This sample comprises around 20,000 clones, almost 85% of them detected only once. The ten largest clones add up to approximately 16% of the sample. This sample comprised peripheral blood, obtained 28 days after the second AZD1222 dose. All receptors come from an adult who received the AZD1222 COVID-19 vaccine.

This sequence joins TRBV6-2 or TRBV6-3 and TRBJ2-7; TRBD2 matches at 12 bases. CDR3 length equals 15 residues. Germline V CDR1 and CDR2: MNHEY, SVGEGT. V dropped 6 bases and J dropped 4; count of bases not matched to a gene: 7. The CDR3 region is CASSHKGLAGYEQYF. Written as DNA, the CDR3 is TGTGCCAGCAGCCACAAGGGACTAGCGGGTTACGAGCAGTACTTC.

The chain links TRBV6-6 to TRBJ2-5; 9 bases map to TRBD1. This CDR3 has 15 amino acids. V lost 5 bases to trimming and J lost 3 bases; unmatched junction nucleotides: 7. The germline V gene encodes CDR1 MNHNY and CDR2 SVGAGI (reference sequence). Here the CDR3 DNA reads TGTGCCAGCAGTACCGGACAGGGGAGAGAAGAGACCCAGTACTTC. Protein sequence: CASSTGQGREETQYF.

The chain is built from TRBV12-3 or TRBV12-4 and TRBJ1-5; D uncertain. The CDR3 extends over 13 amino acids. Deletions cut 3 bases from V and 4 bases from J, with 7 bases between. Written as DNA, the CDR3 is TGTGCCAGCAGTTTGCGGGGAAATCAGCCCCAGCATTTT. Translated, it gives CASSLRGNQPQHF.

The V gene is TRBV29-1, the J gene TRBJ1-2, with D maybe TRBD1 (5 bases). V dropped 7 bases and J dropped 4 bases, with 19 bases sitting between them. This CDR3 spans 14 amino acids. Germline CDR1 SQVTM, CDR2 ANQGSEA. DNA of the CDR3: TGCAGCGCTGCGGGGGGGGAGACACGCTATGGCTACACCTTC. Translating gives CSAAGGETRYGYTF.

This clone has only one observation. The chain uses TRBV7-2 and TRBJ2-3; D is unresolved. The length of the CDR3 is 14 residues. The V gene's germline CDR1 is SGHTA and CDR2 FQGNSA. The V end was cut by 2 bases, the J end by 2 bases, with 8 bases between. The DNA for the CDR3 is TGTGCCAGCAGCTTAAACCAGCCCACAGATACGCAGTATTTT. Protein product: CASSLNQPTDTQYF.

V is TRBV6-2 or TRBV6-3 and J is TRBJ2-7, with TRBD2 matching 9 bases. Per the germline V gene, CDR1 is MNHEY and CDR2 is SVGEGT. The CDR3 sequence is 17 residues long. The V and J ends lost 4 bases and 0 bases, in that order; junction bases with no gene match: 10. The CDR3 sequence is CASSFKREAGSSYEQYF. The CDR3 DNA is TGTGCCAGCAGTTTTAAGCGGGAGGCCGGGAGCTCCTACGAGCAGTACTTC.

DNA for the CDR3: TGTGCCAGCAGCTTAACTAGTGAGCAGTTCTTC. It yields the protein CASSLTSEQFF. This rearrangement joins TRBV11-3 to TRBJ2-1; D possibly corresponds to TRBD2 (5 bases). Germline values: CDR1 SGHNT, CDR2 YENEEA. The V gene lost 2 bases and the J gene lost 9 bases, with 5 bases spanning the gap. This CDR3 has 11 residues.

The table lists this clone with a few counts. The chain employs TRBV3-1 (or the pseudogene TRBV3-2) and TRBJ2-4; no reliable D call. Trimming cost V 0 bases and J 0 bases, with 9 bases left between them. Germline CDR1 and CDR2: LGHDT and YNNKEL (reference sequence). The CDR3 loop spans 16 amino acids. Here the CDR3 reads CASSQETQLAKNIQYF. The CDR3 DNA sequence: TGTGCCAGCAGCCAAGAAACTCAGCTAGCCAAAAACATTCAGTACTTC.

V usage is TRBV12-3 or TRBV12-4 and J usage is TRBJ1-2; D not resolved. This CDR3 contains 12 residues. Trimming took off 3 bases at V and 7 bases at J, with 9 bases between the two ends. The CDR3 spells CASSFAAGGYTF. CDR3 nucleotide sequence: TGTGCCAGCAGTTTCGCGGCTGGTGGCTACACCTTC.

This clone has a single count. The rearrangement joins TRBV10-3 to TRBJ2-7, with TRBD2 matching over 8 bases. The CDR3 consists of 15 residues. V was pared by 3 bases and J by 4 bases, with 8 bases of the junction left unmatched. CDR1 and CDR2 (germline): ENHRY, SYGVKD. The CDR3 here is CAISDAGTSRYEQYF. CDR3 bases: TGTGCCATCAGTGACGCCGGGACTAGTCGGTACGAGCAGTACTTC.

This chain links TRBV19 with TRBJ1-5; tentatively, D is TRBD1 (6 bases). The CDR3 covers 18 residues. The germline gives CDR1 LNHDA, CDR2 SQIVND (reference sequence). V lost 6 bases to trimming and J lost 4 bases, with 25 bases between them. The CDR3 spells CASRFQQGRGVTNQPQHF. In nucleotides, the CDR3 is TGTGCCAGTAGGTTTCAACAGGGAAGAGGTGTAACTAATCAGCCCCAGCATTTT. Based on the CDR3 plus reference TRBV19 and TRBJ1-5, the full variable domain is DGGITQSPKYLFRKEGQNVTLSCEQNLNHDAMYWYRQDPGQGLRLIYYSQIVNDFQKGDIAEGYSVSREKKESFPLTVTSAQKNPTAFYLCASRFQQGRGVTNQPQHFGDGTRLSIL.

The chain carries TRBV5-5 and TRBJ2-7; TRBD1 aligns across 7 bases. V dropped 2 bases and J dropped 6; count of bases not matched to a gene: 8. This CDR3 has 14 residues. The germline CDR1 and CDR2 sequences are SGHKS and YYEKEE (reference sequence). CDR3 protein: CASSLQTGSLEQYF. The DNA for the CDR3 is TGTGCCAGCAGCTTACAGACAGGGTCTCTCGAGCAGTACTTC.

This chain uses TRBV6-1 with TRBJ2-5; no clear D. Germline V gene lookup returns CDR1 MNHNS and CDR2 SASEGT. Trimming left V 0 bases short and J 2 bases short, with 10 bases between. CDR3 length: 15 amino acids. The CDR3 bases are TGTGCCAGCAGTGAAGCGCTTGGCAGGCAAGAGACCCAGTACTTC. Amino acid sequence: CASSEALGRQETQYF.

In its sample, this clone was seen once. Other DNA sequences in this sample translate to the same CDR3. V is TRBV30 and J is TRBJ1-2, with 8 positions matching TRBD1. The CDR3 has 13 residues. With 5 bases clipped from V and 4 bases from J, the junction kept 6 bases outside the gene matches. Germline values: CDR1 GTSNPN, CDR2 SVGIG (reference sequence). CDR3 protein: CAWGRDRPYGYTF. CDR3 nucleotides: TGTGCCTGGGGGAGGGACAGGCCCTATGGCTACACCTTC.